This is a list of T cell receptor beta chains from one sample in a study of cytomegalovirus exposure and HLA in healthy donors. Sequenced by immunoSEQ multiplex PCR; TCRdb stores in-frame clones only, minus some. There are 140,000 or so clones in the sample; 75% to 90% occur only once, and roughly 2.8% lies in the top ten. The sequencing sample was made of PBMCs. The source is a woman aged 30 to 39 in good health and CMV-seronegative. CDR3s include the opening cysteine and the closing phenylalanine or tryptophan. D genes are given only for firm matches. Clone sizes are given selectively: once, few, many, or a class where the clone is expanded.

abundance,d_gene,j_gene,v_gene,CDR3aa,CDR3nt
.,TRBD1,TRBJ2-7,TRBV2,CASSRGTGEYEQYF,TGTGCCAGCAGTCGCGGGACAGGGGAGTACGAGCAGTACTTC
.,.,TRBJ1-4,TRBV2,CASSQGQPGEKLFF,TGTGCCAGCAGCCAAGGGCAGCCAGGGGAAAAACTGTTTTTT
once,.,TRBJ2-1,TRBV2,CASSVWGTGNEQFF,TGTGCCAGCAGTGTTTGGGGGACTGGGAATGAGCAGTTCTTC
once,.,TRBJ2-7,TRBV7-2,CASSFRGGTPPAEQYF,TGTGCCAGCAGCTTTCGGGGTGGGACTCCCCCCGCCGAGCAGTACTTC
.,TRBD1,TRBJ1-1,TRBV10-1,CASSPDRGSTEAFF,TGCGCCAGCAGTCCTGACAGGGGTTCCACTGAAGCTTTCTTT
.,.,TRBJ2-1,TRBV11-3,CASSFGYSYNEQFF,TGTGCCAGCAGCTTTGGGTACAGCTACAATGAGCAGTTCTTC
.,.,TRBJ2-1,TRBV9,CASSIQGGGADNEQFF,TGTGCCAGCAGTATCCAGGGAGGGGGGGCCGACAATGAGCAGTTCTTC
.,.,TRBJ1-1,TRBV2,CASSDRGCSAFF,TGTGCCAGCAGTGACAGGGGTTGCTCAGCTTTCTTT
.,TRBD1,TRBJ2-3,TRBV2,CASRLDRGGTDTQYF,TGTGCCAGCAGACTGGACAGGGGGGGCACAGATACGCAGTATTTT
.,.,TRBJ1-2,TRBV7-6,CASSYGRGSDGYTF,TGTGCCAGCAGCTATGGCCGAGGGAGCGATGGCTACACCTTC
once,TRBD1,TRBJ2-2,TRBV7-6,CASSLAPRQGSTGELFF,TGTGCCAGCAGCTTAGCGCCGAGACAGGGGTCCACCGGGGAGCTGTTTTTT
once,TRBD2,TRBJ2-1,TRBV7-2,CASSMPRGGNEQFF,TGTGCCAGCAGCATGCCCCGGGGGGGAAATGAGCAGTTCTTC
once,TRBD2,TRBJ2-4,TRBV19,CASSWDYWTSGSMGTKNIQYF,TGTGCCAGTAGCTGGGATTATTGGACTAGCGGGAGTATGGGGACCAAAAACATTCAGTACTTC
.,TRBD1,TRBJ1-5,TRBV2,CASRRDRNSNQPQHF,TGTGCCAGCAGAAGGGACAGAAATAGCAATCAGCCCCAGCATTTT
.,TRBD1,TRBJ2-3,TRBV7-8,CASSLDFPGTGDSTDTQYF,TGTGCCAGCAGCTTAGATTTCCCCGGGACAGGGGATTCGACAGATACGCAGTATTTT
.,TRBD2,TRBJ2-1,TRBV5-1,CASSLGLGGSSYNEQFF,TGCGCCAGCAGCTTGGGTCTGGGCGGGAGCTCCTACAATGAGCAGTTCTTC
.,TRBD1,TRBJ1-5,TRBV30,CAWSVTGDQPQHF,TGTGCCTGGAGTGTAACAGGGGATCAGCCCCAGCATTTT
.,.,TRBJ2-1,TRBV6-1,CASSGPSGTYNEQFF,TGTGCCAGCAGTGGACCTTCCGGGACTTACAATGAGCAGTTCTTC
.,TRBD1,TRBJ2-7,TRBV7-6,CASSLAYQGAIPNEQYF,TGTGCCAGCAGCTTAGCGTATCAGGGGGCGATCCCCAACGAGCAGTACTTC
.,.,TRBJ2-7,TRBV7-2,CASSLDSGGYEQYF,TGTGCCAGCAGCTTAGATAGCGGAGGCTACGAGCAGTACTTC
few,TRBD1,TRBJ1-4,TRBV19,CASSFDRGANEKLFF,TGTGCCAGTAGTTTTGACAGGGGAGCTAATGAAAAACTGTTTTTT
.,.,TRBJ2-7,TRBV27,CASSLSWLGIYEQYF,TGTGCCAGCAGTTTATCGTGGCTAGGTATCTACGAGCAGTACTTC
.,.,TRBJ1-4,TRBV7-9,CSSRWTEGEKLFF,TGTTCCAGCCGTTGGACGGAGGGAGAAAAACTGTTTTTT